This entry features one T cell receptor (beta chain) sequence. Only in-frame clones appear in the TCRdb table, and some are missing; sequencing was by immunoSEQ multiplex PCR. The repertoire consists of hundreds of thousands of clones, with approximately 80% occurring once and the leading ten covering 0.013%. Per germline, CDR1 LNHDA and CDR2 SQIVND (reference sequence). This CDR3 has 15 residues. V dropped 6 bases and J dropped 0; count of bases not matched to a gene: 7. The data originate from a study of shared T cell receptors in the human thymus. The same specimen was also included in a second study, on human thymus T cells. That investigation notes: Thymic material originated from resections removed in the course of corrective heart surgery. Related work found strong thymic repertoire overlap between unrelated individuals.

Sequenced sample: thymocytes. The TCR comes from a boy in the first two years of life with a congenital heart defect. The chain recombines TRBV19 with TRBJ1-1, with TRBD1 matching 7 bases. The CDR3 DNA reads TGTGCCAGTAGCGGACAGGCGGGGCTGAACACTGAAGCTTTCTTT. Translation: CASSGQAGLNTEAFF. Together with reference TRBV19 and TRBJ1-1, the CDR3 gives the full variable domain: DGGITQSPKYLFRKEGQNVTLSCEQNLNHDAMYWYRQDPGQGLRLIYYSQIVNDFQKGDIAEGYSVSREKKESFPLTVTSAQKNPTAFYLCASSGQAGLNTEAFFGQGTRLTVV.